A selection of T cell receptor beta chains follows, all from one sample in a study of PD-1 blockade in classical Hodgkin lymphoma. Method: immunoSEQ multiplex PCR; TCRdb's copy keeps in-frame clones and lacks some. The table lists 25,000 to 35,000 clones, about two thirds of them singletons. Sequenced here: peripheral blood mononuclear cells (PBMCs), sampled before the second cycle of nivolumab. Receptors were obtained from a human donor with classical Hodgkin lymphoma. The CDR3 runs from the conserved cysteine through the conserved F or W. The D gene is left open where the match is weak.

j_call v_call d_call cdr3_nt cdr3_aa
TRBJ2-1 TRBV2 TRBD2 TGTGCCAGCAGAGGGTCTCTAGCGGGGGGGAACAATGAGCAGTTCTTC CASRGSLAGGNNEQFF
TRBJ1-2 TRBV29-1 NA TGCAGCGTTCCGCGAGGGGGTCGGGGCGGCTATGGCTACACCTTC CSVPRGGRGGYGYTF
TRBJ1-4 TRBV5-1 NA TGCGCCAGCAGCTTGGGGGCAACTAATGAAAAACTGTTTTTT CASSLGATNEKLFF
TRBJ1-3 TRBV9 NA TGTGCCAGCAGCAGTGAAAACACCATATATTTT CASSSENTIYF
TRBJ2-1 TRBV6-5 NA TGTGCCAGCACCAAAGGCCAGAAGGAGTTCTTC CASTKGQKEFF
TRBJ2-7 TRBV30 NA TGTGCCTGGAGTGGGACACGGGAGCAGTACTTC CAWSGTREQYF
TRBJ1-4 TRBV5-1 TRBD1 TGCGCCAGCAGCTTGGGGACAGGGGGCGAAAAACTGTTTTTT CASSLGTGGEKLFF
TRBJ2-5 TRBV28 TRBD2 TGTGCCAGCACCTTCGGGGGAGGGCAAGAGACCCAGTACTTC CASTFGGGQETQYF
TRBJ2-3 TRBV7-9 NA TGTGCCAGCAGCCCAATTGGCGGGACTAGCACAGATACGCAGTATTTT CASSPIGGTSTDTQYF
TRBJ2-1 TRBV18 TRBD2 TGTGCCAGCTCACTAGGAGGACTAGCGGGACTATACAATGAGCAGTTCTTC CASSLGGLAGLYNEQFF
TRBJ1-1 TRBV10-3 NA TGTGCCATCAGTGAGTTAGGGACCACGGACACTGAAGCTTTCTTT CAISELGTTDTEAFF